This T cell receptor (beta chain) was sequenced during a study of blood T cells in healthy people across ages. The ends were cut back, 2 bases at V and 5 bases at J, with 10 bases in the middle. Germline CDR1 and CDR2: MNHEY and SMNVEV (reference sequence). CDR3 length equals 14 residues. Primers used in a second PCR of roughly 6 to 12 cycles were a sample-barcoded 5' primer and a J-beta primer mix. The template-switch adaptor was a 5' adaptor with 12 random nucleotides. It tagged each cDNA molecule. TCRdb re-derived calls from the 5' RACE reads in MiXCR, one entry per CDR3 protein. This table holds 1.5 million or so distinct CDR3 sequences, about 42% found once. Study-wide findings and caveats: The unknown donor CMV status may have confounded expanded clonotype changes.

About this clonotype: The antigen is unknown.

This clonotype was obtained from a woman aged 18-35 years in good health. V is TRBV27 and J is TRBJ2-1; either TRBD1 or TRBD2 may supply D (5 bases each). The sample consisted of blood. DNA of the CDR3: TGTGCCAGCAGTTTAATGGTGGGGGACAATGAGCAGTTCTTC. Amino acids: CASSLMVGDNEQFF.